The sequence of this TCR beta chain was determined in a study of blood T cell repertoires in COVID-19. Study overall: Material from acute and convalescent COVID-19 was sourced from the United States, Italy and Spain.

The germline V gene encodes CDR1 MDHEN and CDR2 SYDVKM. Trimming removed 8 bases from V and 6 bases from J; junction bases left unmatched: 11. CDR3 size: 14 residues. Repertoires were generated with immunoSEQ multiplex PCR, while TCRdb's copy carries only in-frame clones and drops some. In the table there are about 210,000 clones, roughly 94% of which are singletons. The chain joins TRBV28 to TRBJ2-7, with 9 bases aligning to TRBD1. The sequence derives from a man younger than 40 with acute or convalescent COVID-19. Specimen: peripheral blood. The DNA of the CDR3 is TGTGCCAGCGACTACAGGGGGCGCTTAGGCGAGCAGTACTTC. It is translated as CASDYRGRLGEQYF.